These 24 T cell receptor beta chains share one sample of origin, sequenced in a study of T cells in Graves' hyperthyroidism and ophthalmopathy. The investigators amplified TCR beta CDR3 regions from RNA transcripts. TCR CDR3 regions were first amplified by RT-PCR with HTBI primers. TCRdb re-derived calls from the multiplex PCR reads in MiXCR, one entry per CDR3 protein. Among about 200,000 distinct CDR3 sequences, roughly a sixth were seen once, and the ten largest hold about 50%. What was sequenced was blood. These TCRs come from a woman aged 50 to 60 with Graves' hyperthyroidism.

Comment on this clonotype: An end of the junction differs from the germline gene, which may be a read error. The rearrangement links TRBV7-9 to TRBJ2-5; 8 bases fit TRBD2. This CDR3 has 15 residues. From germline, CDR1 is SEHNR and CDR2 FQNEAQ (reference sequence). CDR3 amino acids: CASSLDGLAGETQYF. The CDR3 DNA sequence: TGCGCCAGCAGCTTGGACGGACTAGCCGGGGAGACCCAGTACTTC. The variable domain in full, with the rest retrieved from reference TRBV7-9 and TRBJ2-5, is DTGVSQNPRHKITKRGQNVTFRCDPISEHNRLYWYRQTLGQGPEFLTYFQNEAQLEKSRLLSDRFSAERPKGSFSTLEIQRTEQGDSAMYLCASSLDGLAGETQYFGPGTRLLVL.

There are many counts of this clonotype. DNA for the CDR3: TGCGCCAGCAGCCAGGGCCCCGGGACGGTTCGTCGGAACACTGAAGCTTTCTTT. Protein product: CASSQGPGTVRRNTEAFF. The chain joins TRBV4-1 to TRBJ1-1; the D gene is possibly TRBD1 (5 bases). The CDR3 loop spans 18 amino acids. The germline V gene has CDR1 MGHRA and CDR2 YSYEKL. The ends were cut back, 3 bases at V and 1 base at J, with 21 bases in the middle.

The chain uses TRBV2 and TRBJ2-5, with TRBD1 identical over 8 bases. Germline lookup yields CDR1 SNHLY and CDR2 FYNNEI. The CDR3 sequence is 17 residues long. V shed 7 bases, J shed 5 bases, and the junction held 18 bases outside the gene matches. CDR3 coding DNA: TGTGCCAGCAACCAGGGGGCAGGGCAAATTGGGACCGAGACCCAGTACTTC. Encoded protein: CASNQGAGQIGTETQYF.

This clonotype came up many times. The rearrangement joins TRBV5-8 to TRBJ1-5; TRBD1 might be the D (5 bases). Trimming cost V 4 bases and J 4 bases, with 12 bases left between them. This CDR3 region has 14 residues. Germline V CDR1 and CDR2: SGHTS, YDEGEE. The CDR3 protein is CASSLRAGNQPQHF. The CDR3 DNA sequence: TGTGCCAGCAGCCTTAGGGCAGGGAATCAGCCCCAGCATTTT.

This clonotype occurred a few times. This sequence joins TRBV7-9 and TRBJ2-7; possibly TRBD1 or TRBD2 for D (5 bases each). The CDR3 extends over 16 amino acids. CDR1 and CDR2 (germline): SEHNR, FQNEAQ (reference sequence). Trimming cost V 5 bases and J 6 bases, with 23 bases left between them. CDR3 sequence reads: CASSSGRGPGRSEQYF. The CDR3 nucleotides are TGTGCCAGCAGCAGCGGCCGGGGACCCGGGCGGTCCGAGCAGTACTTC.

This clonotype appeared many times. This chain uses TRBV30 with TRBJ2-5; D is unclear. V was clipped by 0 bases and J by 4 bases, with 6 bases between them. The CDR3 loop spans 12 amino acids. Germline V gene lookup returns CDR1 GTSNPN and CDR2 SVGIG (reference sequence). The CDR3 DNA is TGTGCCTGGAGTGTGCAGGTAGAGACCCAGTACTTC. Amino acid sequence: CAWSVQVETQYF. Full variable domain (outside the CDR3, taken from reference TRBV30 and TRBJ2-5): SQTIHQWPATLVQPVGSPLSLECTVEGTSNPNLYWYRQAAGRGLQLLFYSVGIGQISSEVPQNLSASRPQDRQFILSSKKLLLSDSGFYLCAWSVQVETQYFGPGTRLLVL.

This clonotype was seen at least ten times. The chain employs TRBV12-3 or TRBV12-4 and TRBJ1-2; 8 positions match TRBD1. Unmatched junction bases numbered 8, after V lost 6 bases and J lost 8 bases. This CDR3 contains 13 residues. CDR3 bases: TGTGCCAGCAGCCCTGACAGGGGAAGAGGCTACACCTTC. This translates into CASSPDRGRGYTF.

Many counts were recorded for this clonotype. V is TRBV6-1 and J is TRBJ2-1; possibly TRBD1 for D (5 bases). Germline assignment: CDR1 MNHNS and CDR2 SASEGT. V lost 5 bases and J lost 0, with 14 bases in between. The CDR3 length is 16 residues. The CDR3 bases are TGTGCCAGCAGTCCCCGACAGATTAGCTCCTACAATGAGCAGTTCTTC. It specifies CASSPRQISSYNEQFF.

The chain recombines TRBV13 with TRBJ2-1, with D maybe TRBD1 (6 bases). CDR3 length equals 15 residues. The V end was cut by 1 base, the J end by 8 bases, with 15 bases between. Looked up from germline, CDR1 is PRHDT and CDR2 is FYEKMQ (reference sequence). The CDR3 DNA reads TGTGCCAGCAGCTTAGATCAGGGGACGGGCGATGAGCAGTTCTTC. Translating gives CASSLDQGTGDEQFF. The full variable domain, completed using reference TRBV13 and TRBJ2-1, is AAGVIQSPRHLIKEKRETATLKCYPIPRHDTVYWYQQGPGQDPQFLISFYEKMQSDKGSIPDRFSAQQFSDYHSELNMSSLELGDSALYFCASSLDQGTGDEQFFGPGTRLTVL.

The chain couples TRBV5-1 to TRBJ2-3; D might be TRBD2 (6 bases). CDR1 is SGHRS and CDR2 is YFSETQ in the germline V gene. Trimming shortened V by 2 bases and J by 4 bases, and 14 bases separated the two germline ends. CDR3 length equals 15 residues. The CDR3 reads CASSFQSGGSDTQYF. CDR3 DNA: TGCGCCAGCAGCTTCCAAAGCGGAGGGTCAGATACGCAGTATTTT.

This clonotype was seen ten or more times. The V and J genes are TRBV20-1 and TRBJ2-5, with no clear D. The CDR3 contains 14 residues. The ends were cut back, 1 base at V and 5 bases at J, with 14 bases in the middle. Looked up from germline, CDR1 is DFQATT and CDR2 is SNEGSKA (reference sequence). The CDR3 here is CSARVPNSLETQYF. DNA of the CDR3: TGCAGTGCTAGAGTACCGAATAGCTTGGAGACCCAGTACTTC.

Note on this clonotype: Possible read error: a much larger clone is one base away. This chain joins TRBV6-2 or TRBV6-3 and TRBJ2-5; TRBD1 might be the D (6 bases). V dropped 10 bases and J dropped 5 bases, with 20 bases sitting between them. The CDR3 loop spans 14 amino acids. Per germline, CDR1 MNHEY and CDR2 SVGEGT. CDR3 coding DNA: TGTGCCAACGTACCCCGAGGCAGGGGTGAGACCCAGTACTTC. This gives the protein CANVPRGRGETQYF.

There are many counts of this clonotype. The chain links TRBV3-1 to TRBJ2-5; D is uncertain. The CDR3 has 13 residues. With 3 bases removed from V and 1 base from J, the gap between germline ends came to 6 bases. CDR1 is LGHDT, CDR2 YNNKEL, per germline (reference sequence). Written as DNA, the CDR3 is TGTGCCAGCAGCCAGGGCCTCCAAGAGACCCAGTACTTC. Its translation is CASSQGLQETQYF.

This clonotype was counted a single time. CDR3 nucleotide sequence: TGTGCCAGCAGCTCCCGGGACTCCCAATACAATGAGCAGTTCTTC. Translation: CASSSRDSQYNEQFF. V is TRBV9 and J is TRBJ2-1, with D maybe TRBD2 (6 bases). V gave up 4 bases and J gave up 4 bases, with 15 bases separating them. This CDR3 has 15 amino acids. Germline V CDR1 and CDR2: SGDLS, YYNGEE.

This clonotype was found once. It may be a read error: a sequence one base away is much more abundant. This chain uses TRBV15 with TRBJ1-2; D perhaps matches TRBD1 (5 bases). This CDR3 is 15 amino acids long. The germline V gene has CDR1 LNHNV and CDR2 YYDKDF (reference sequence). The CDR3 region is CATSGEAGKGYGYTF. CDR3 nucleotide sequence: TGTGCCACCAGCGGAGAGGCAGGGAAAGGCTATGGCTACACCTTC.

Details on this clonotype: One base away lies a much larger clone, so this may be a sequencing read error. The chain has TRBV28 and TRBJ1-2; D possibly corresponds to TRBD1 (5 bases). Trimming removed 5 bases at V and 8 bases at J, with 24 bases between. Looked up from germline, CDR1 is MDHEN and CDR2 is SYDVKM. The CDR3 loop spans 16 amino acids. CDR3 amino acids: CASSPPPGRFLEGYTF. The DNA of the CDR3 is TGTGCCAGCAGTCCACCACCGGGACGGTTTCTAGAGGGCTACACCTTC.

This clonotype was seen many times. The chain employs TRBV11-2 and TRBJ2-7, with 7 bases identical to TRBD2. CDR1 is SGHAT, CDR2 FQNNGV, per germline. This CDR3 spans 14 amino acids. Trimming cost V 1 base and J 2 bases; bases outside gene matches: 2. DNA for the CDR3: TGTGCCAGCAGCTTAGGGGGGGGGACCTACGAGCAGTACTTC. Its protein product is CASSLGGGTYEQYF. The whole variable domain, filled in from reference TRBV11-2 and TRBJ2-7, reads EAGVAQSPRYKIIEKRQSVAFWCNPISGHATLYWYQQILGQGPKLLIQFQNNGVVDDSQLPKDRFSAERLKGVDSTLKIQPAKLEDSAVYLCASSLGGGTYEQYFGPGTRLTVT.

This clonotype showed up many times. V usage is TRBV5-1 and J usage is TRBJ1-2; 11 bases align to TRBD1. J was trimmed by 3 bases and V by 5 bases; bases with no gene match: 9. Germline V gives CDR1 SGHRS, CDR2 YFSETQ. The CDR3 extends over 16 amino acids. The CDR3 nucleotides are TGCGCCAGCAGGGAAGGACAGGGGGCGAACGACTATGGCTACACCTTC. Translated, it gives CASREGQGANDYGYTF. The whole variable domain, remainder taken from reference TRBV5-1 and TRBJ1-2, is KAGVTQTPRYLIKTRGQQVTLSCSPISGHRSVSWYQQTPGQGLQFLFEYFSETQRNKGNFPGRFSGRQFSNSRSEMNVSTLELGDSALYLCASREGQGANDYGYTFGSGTRLTVV.

The table lists this clonotype with a few counts. CDR3 DNA sequence: TGTGCCAGCAGGACTACAGGGGTCAATGAGCAGTTCTTC. It is translated as CASRTTGVNEQFF. The chain carries TRBV2 and TRBJ2-1, with 7 nucleotides matching TRBD1. Germline V gene data show CDR1 as SNHLY and CDR2 as FYNNEI. Trimming removed 6 bases from V and 6 bases from J; junction bases left unmatched: 5. This CDR3 contains 13 residues.

As regards this clonotype: It may be a read error: a sequence one base away is much more abundant. The genes are TRBV18 and TRBJ2-3; unclear D gene. This CDR3 is 16 amino acids long. Germline values: CDR1 KGHSH, CDR2 LQKENI. Trimming removed 1 base at V and 2 bases at J, with 13 bases between. The CDR3 spells CASSPRRHGFTDTQYF. CDR3 coding DNA: TGTGCCAGCTCACCACGGCGTCACGGGTTCACAGATACGCAGTATTTT.

This clonotype was detected a few times. The chain combines TRBV12-3 or TRBV12-4 with TRBJ2-7; 9 bases agree with TRBD1. The CDR3 has 16 residues. The V segment lost 6 bases and the J segment 4 bases; nucleotides outside the gene matches: 13. CDR3: CASRETGGLSFYEQYF. For the CDR3, the DNA is TGTGCCAGCAGAGAAACAGGGGGCCTTTCCTTTTACGAGCAGTACTTC.

The sample holds many counts of this clonotype. The V gene is TRBV18, the J gene TRBJ2-7; either TRBD1 or TRBD2 may fit D (5 bases each). The CDR3 extends over 13 amino acids. Per the germline V gene, CDR1 is KGHSH and CDR2 is LQKENI. V was shortened by 3 bases and J by 3 bases, with 9 bases between the two germline ends. The CDR3: CASSPGANYEQYF. The CDR3 DNA reads TGTGCCAGCTCACCCGGGGCAAACTACGAGCAGTACTTC.

This clonotype was observed a few times. The J gene is TRBJ1-1, the V gene TRBV29-1, with a weak D call TRBD1 (5 bases). The V gene lost 7 bases and the J gene lost 4 bases, with 16 bases spanning the gap. CDR3 size: 13 residues. The germline CDR1 and CDR2 sequences are SQVTM and ANQGSEA. CDR3 sequence reads: CSGGGTDGTEAFF. CDR3 DNA sequence: TGCAGCGGGGGGGGTACAGATGGCACTGAAGCTTTCTTT.

This chain's CDR3 is CSARDRGGGVNQPQHF. The CDR3 nucleotides read TGCAGTGCTAGAGATCGGGGAGGGGGCGTCAATCAGCCCCAGCATTTT. The chain carries TRBV20-1 and TRBJ1-5; 7 nucleotides match TRBD1. V lost 0 bases to trimming and J lost 3 bases; unmatched junction nucleotides: 8. Germline assignment: CDR1 DFQATT and CDR2 SNEGSKA (reference sequence). The CDR3 has 16 residues.